These 24 T cell receptor beta chains share one sample of origin, sequenced in a study of glioma-infiltrating T cells. The iRepertoire nested amplicon-rescue multiplex PCR amplified TCR alpha and beta CDR3s from RNA. TCRdb re-analysed the multiplex PCR reads in MiXCR, keeping a single row per CDR3 protein. The sample records about 93,000 distinct CDR3 sequences, about 37% being singletons. Sequences were obtained from glioma tissue, nonneoplastic brain tissue, or PBMCs (not recorded which). Every receptor here comes from a human donor with low-grade glioma or glioblastoma, undergoing nonglioma brain surgery, or in good health (not recorded which).

V usage is TRBV6-1 and J usage is TRBJ1-5; 7 positions agree with TRBD1. CDR1 and CDR2 from the germline V gene are MNHNS and SASEGT. CDR3 length equals 14 residues. Trimming cost V 6 bases and J 3 bases; bases outside gene matches: 5. The CDR3 region is CASRAGQANQPQHF. In DNA form, the CDR3 reads TGTGCCAGCAGGGCAGGACAGGCCAATCAGCCCCAGCATTTT.

Many counts were recorded for this clonotype. V usage is TRBV6-2 or TRBV6-3 and J usage is TRBJ2-3; 10 bases map to TRBD2. There are 14 residues in the CDR3. Unmatched junction bases numbered 6, after V lost 3 bases and J lost 9 bases. Germline CDR1 is MNHEY and CDR2 is SVGEGT. CDR3 sequence: CASSYLAGESTQYF. Here the CDR3 DNA reads TGTGCCAGCAGTTATCTAGCGGGGGAAAGCACGCAGTATTTT.

This clonotype has a count of ten or more. The V gene is TRBV29-1, the J gene TRBJ1-1, with unresolved D. Trimming left V 4 bases short and J 8 bases short, with 14 bases between. The CDR3 consists of 12 residues. Germline assignment: CDR1 SQVTM and CDR2 ANQGSEA. The CDR3 spells CSVADLTAEAFF. CDR3 nucleotides: TGCAGCGTTGCCGATCTAACCGCAGAAGCTTTCTTT. The full variable domain, its missing parts supplied by reference TRBV29-1 and TRBJ1-1, is SAVISQKPSRDICQRGTSLTIQCQVDSQVTMMFWYRQQPGQSLTLIATANQGSEATYESGFVIDKFPISRPNLTFSTLTVSNMSPEDSSIYLCSVADLTAEAFFGQGTRLTVV.

At least ten counts were recorded for this clonotype. The DNA of the CDR3 is TGCAGCGTTAGGGGCCACCCGGACTCACCCCTCCACTTT. It specifies CSVRGHPDSPLHF. The chain is built from TRBV29-1 and TRBJ1-6, with D tentatively TRBD1 (5 bases). This CDR3 contains 13 residues. The germline CDR1 and CDR2 sequences are SQVTM and ANQGSEA. V shed 5 bases and J shed 10 bases, with 15 bases lying between them.

The chain carries TRBV12-3 or TRBV12-4 and TRBJ2-2; TRBD1 agrees at 11 bases. This CDR3 has 14 amino acids. V lost 5 bases and J lost 6; bases outside the gene matches: 2. CDR3 nucleotide sequence: TGTGCCAGCAGTCCGGGACAGGGGGCCGGGGAGCTGTTTTTT. Protein product: CASSPGQGAGELFF.

In this sample, this clonotype turned up once. The junction does not match germline at one end; this may be a read error. The gene calls are TRBV7-2 and TRBJ2-3, with 11 bases that match TRBD2. Germline lookup yields CDR1 SGHTA and CDR2 FQGNSA. This CDR3 contains 19 residues. The CDR3 is CATSRDTLAGGGHTDTQYF. The CDR3 nucleotides read TGTGCCACCAGCAGAGATACCCTAGCGGGAGGCGGGCACACAGATACGCAGTATTTT.

This chain links TRBV20-1 with TRBJ2-2, with a possible D match to TRBD1 (7 bases). Germline-derived CDR1 and CDR2 are DFQATT and SNEGSKA (reference sequence). This CDR3 is built from 17 residues. V shed 6 bases and J shed 3 bases, with 23 bases lying between them. CDR3 nucleotides: TGCAGTGCCAGGAGGGAGTACGGGACAGAGGACACCGGGGAGCTGTTTTTT. Translation gives CSARREYGTEDTGELFF.

On this clonotype itself: A much larger clone is a single base away; this may be a read error. The V call is TRBV7-9, the J call TRBJ1-6; D is perhaps TRBD1 (6 bases). The CDR3 consists of 13 residues. CDR1 and CDR2 (germline): SEHNR, FQNEAQ (reference sequence). CDR3 in DNA: TGTACCAGCAGCCTAACAGGGTCCACGGCCCTCCACTTT. It is translated as CTSSLTGSTALHF.

This clonotype came up many times. The chain couples TRBV2 to TRBJ2-3; TRBD2 matches at 13 bases. CDR3 length equals 16 residues. The germline V gene has CDR1 SNHLY and CDR2 FYNNEI. The trim removed 8 bases at V and 2 bases at J, leaving 7 bases unmatched. The CDR3 loop reads CASQGLAGWDTDTQYF. The CDR3 coding sequence is TGTGCCAGCCAGGGACTAGCGGGATGGGACACAGATACGCAGTATTTT.

This chain connects TRBV15 to TRBJ1-2; 7 nucleotides line up with TRBD1. CDR3 length: 17 amino acids. CDR1 and CDR2 from the germline V gene are LNHNV and YYDKDF (reference sequence). V lost 0 bases to trimming and J lost 5 bases; unmatched junction nucleotides: 12. This chain's CDR3 is CATSRDTLADRAYGYTF. The CDR3 bases are TGTGCCACCAGCAGAGATACCCTGGCCGACAGGGCTTATGGCTACACCTTC.

Many counts were recorded for this clonotype. The gene calls are TRBV5-1 and TRBJ1-4; 7 bases match TRBD1. The V segment lost 3 bases and the J segment 3 bases; nucleotides outside the gene matches: 2. Germline values: CDR1 SGHRS, CDR2 YFSETQ. The CDR3 is 14 amino acids. The CDR3 DNA follows: TGCGCCAGCAGCTCGGGACAGCCTAATGAAAAACTGTTTTTT. It specifies CASSSGQPNEKLFF. The full variable domain, in which reference TRBV5-1 and TRBJ1-4 provide the parts outside the CDR3, is KAGVTQTPRYLIKTRGQQVTLSCSPISGHRSVSWYQQTPGQGLQFLFEYFSETQRNKGNFPGRFSGRQFSNSRSEMNVSTLELGDSALYLCASSSGQPNEKLFFGSGTQLSVL.

The rearrangement links TRBV6-1 to TRBJ1-2; D uncertain. V was pared by 6 bases and J by 0 bases, with 14 bases between. The CDR3 is 15 residues long. CDR1 and CDR2 from the germline V gene are MNHNS and SASEGT. CDR3 sequence: CASSPTGETNYGYTF. For the CDR3, the DNA is TGTGCCAGCAGCCCGACTGGGGAAACTAACTATGGCTACACCTTC.

As concerns this clonotype: This may be a read error, as it is one base from a much larger clone. J is TRBJ2-7 and V is TRBV5-8; D gene ambiguous. Germline values: CDR1 SGHTS, CDR2 YDEGEE. The CDR3 covers 13 residues. In DNA, the CDR3 is TGTGCCGGCAGCTTGGTCGGCGATTTGGAGCAGTACTTC. Residues: CAGSLVGDLEQYF.

The chain couples TRBV6-2 or TRBV6-3 to TRBJ2-7, with D perhaps assigned TRBD1 or TRBD2 (5 bases each). Per the germline V gene, CDR1 is MNHEY and CDR2 is SVGEGT. The CDR3 loop spans 14 amino acids. Trimming shortened V by 7 bases and J by 7 bases, and 20 bases separated the two germline ends. CDR3 DNA: TGTGCCAGCAAACCCTGGGACGGCGCTGGGGAGCAGTACTTC. This encodes CASKPWDGAGEQYF.

This clonotype was counted ten times or more. This chain joins TRBV20-1 and TRBJ2-7, with D hard to call. V shed 6 bases and J shed 7 bases, with 19 bases lying between them. The CDR3 is made up of 13 amino acids. Germline CDR1 is DFQATT and CDR2 is SNEGSKA (reference sequence). This chain's CDR3 is CSASTVVGREQYF. The CDR3, as DNA: TGCAGTGCCTCGACGGTGGTTGGGCGGGAGCAGTACTTC.

This clonotype was seen at least ten times. The chain combines TRBV20-1 with TRBJ1-1; no clear D gene. The CDR3 covers 13 residues. V lost 6 bases to trimming and J lost 5 bases, with 16 bases between them. Germline lookup yields CDR1 DFQATT and CDR2 SNEGSKA (reference sequence). CDR3 coding DNA: TGCAGTGCCGCGCTGGGGATTTTAACTGAAGCTTTCTTT. It codes for CSAALGILTEAFF.

There are many counts of this clonotype. The chain joins TRBV28 to TRBJ2-3, with D perhaps matching TRBD2 (5 bases). Germline assignment: CDR1 MDHEN and CDR2 SYDVKM. Trimming took off 4 bases at V and 2 bases at J, with 19 bases between the two ends. This CDR3 comprises 17 residues. The DNA of the CDR3 is TGTGCCAGCAGTTCCTCGACTACCTTATCCATCACAGATACGCAGTATTTT. Its translation is CASSSSTTLSITDTQYF.

Relative to its sample, this clonotype is medium-sized. This sequence joins TRBV6-1 and TRBJ2-1; a weak D match, TRBD1 (5 bases). The CDR3 is 13 amino acids. V was cut by 6 bases and J by 4 bases, with 10 bases left in between. The V gene's germline CDR1 is MNHNS and CDR2 SASEGT. Written as DNA, the CDR3 is TGTGCCAGCAGCTTGACAGCGTACAATGAGCAGTTCTTC. Protein product: CASSLTAYNEQFF.

This clonotype has only one observation. A read error may explain this, as a much larger clone is one base away. V and J are TRBV5-1 and TRBJ2-1; TRBD2 might be the D (5 bases). This CDR3 is 15 amino acids long. CDR1 and CDR2 (germline): SGHRS, YFSETQ. V was clipped by 0 bases and J by 0 bases, with 7 bases between them. The CDR3 nucleotides read TGCGCCAGCAGCTTGGAAGGGAGCTCCTACAATGAGCAGTTCTTC. The encoded protein is CASSLEGSSYNEQFF.

This clonotype was seen many times. V is TRBV12-5 and J is TRBJ1-1; no definite D call. Germline CDR1 reads LGHNT; CDR2 reads FRNRAP. The CDR3 consists of 13 residues. The germline V and J ends were trimmed by 3 bases and 1 base, with 6 bases remaining between them. CDR3 protein: CASGFGANTEAFF. Written as DNA, the CDR3 is TGTGCTAGTGGTTTCGGCGCGAACACTGAAGCTTTCTTT. Complete variable domain (other parts from reference TRBV12-5 and TRBJ1-1): DARVTQTPRHKVTEMGQEVTMRCQPILGHNTVFWYRQTMMQGLELLAYFRNRAPLDDSGMPKDRFSAEMPDATLATLKIQPSEPRDSAVYFCASGFGANTEAFFGQGTRLTVV.

To note about this clonotype: A junction boundary mismatches the germline segment, possibly from a read error. V usage is TRBV7-2 and J usage is TRBJ2-3, with TRBD2 as a possible D gene (5 bases). This CDR3 comprises 15 residues. Germline V CDR1 and CDR2: SGHTA, FQGNSA. This chain's CDR3 is CSSSLASSYTDTQYF. In DNA, the CDR3 is TGTTCCAGCAGCTTAGCTAGCTCCTATACAGATACGCAGTATTTT. The full variable domain, in which reference TRBV7-2 and TRBJ2-3 provide the parts outside the CDR3, is GAGVSQSPSNKVTEKGKDVELRCDPISGHTALYWYRQSLGQGLEFLIYFQGNSAPDKSGLPSDRFSAERTGGSVSTLTIQRTQQEDSAVYLCSSSLASSYTDTQYFGPGTRLTVL.

Of note for this clonotype: This may be a read error, as it is one base from a much larger clone. The chain is built from TRBV2 and TRBJ2-2; possibly TRBD1 for D (5 bases). V lost 8 bases and J 5 bases, leaving 12 bases between the germline ends. The CDR3 has 13 residues. In germline, CDR1 is SNHLY, CDR2 FYNNEI. The DNA for the CDR3 is TGTGCCAGCGAAGGGGTAGGAACCGGGGAGCTGTTTTTT. This translates into CASEGVGTGELFF.

A word on this clonotype: Relative to the germline gene, one junction end is altered; a read error may explain this. CDR3: CAGSRSWGTGDTEAFF. The CDR3 region has the DNA TGCGCCGGCAGCCGGAGCTGGGGGACAGGTGACACTGAAGCTTTCTTT. The V call is TRBV4-1, the J call TRBJ1-1; 8 nucleotides line up with TRBD1. This CDR3 is built from 16 residues. CDR1 and CDR2 (germline): MGHRA, YSYEKL.

This clonotype was seen more than once but under ten times. The chain recombines TRBV11-2 with TRBJ2-5, with D hard to call. Trimming removed 4 bases at V and 4 bases at J, with 19 bases between. Germline V CDR1 and CDR2: SGHAT, FQNNGV. The CDR3 loop spans 16 amino acids. CDR3 amino acids: CASSSGPSQITETQYF. The CDR3, as DNA: TGTGCCAGCAGCTCCGGGCCAAGCCAAATAACAGAGACCCAGTACTTC. Complete variable domain (other parts from reference TRBV11-2 and TRBJ2-5): EAGVAQSPRYKIIEKRQSVAFWCNPISGHATLYWYQQILGQGPKLLIQFQNNGVVDDSQLPKDRFSAERLKGVDSTLKIQPAKLEDSAVYLCASSSGPSQITETQYFGPGTRLLVL.